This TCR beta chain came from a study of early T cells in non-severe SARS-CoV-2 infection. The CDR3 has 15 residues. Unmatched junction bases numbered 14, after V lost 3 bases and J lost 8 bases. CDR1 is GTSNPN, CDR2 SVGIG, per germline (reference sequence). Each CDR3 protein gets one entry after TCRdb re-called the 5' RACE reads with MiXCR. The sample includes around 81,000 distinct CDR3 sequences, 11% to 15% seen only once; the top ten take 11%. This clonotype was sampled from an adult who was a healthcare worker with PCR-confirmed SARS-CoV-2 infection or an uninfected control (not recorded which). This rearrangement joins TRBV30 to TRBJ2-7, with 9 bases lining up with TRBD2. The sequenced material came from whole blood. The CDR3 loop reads CAWRLAGAPPGKQYF. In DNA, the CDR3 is TGTGCCTGGAGGTTAGCGGGGGCCCCGCCGGGGAAGCAGTACTTC.